Listed below are T cell receptor beta chains from one sample, sequenced in a study of blood T cell repertoires in COVID-19. Profiling relied on immunoSEQ multiplex PCR, and the TCRdb table lists in-frame clones only, not all of them. In the table there are around 360,000 clones, more than 70% of which are singletons. The sample was peripheral blood. The receptor source for this set is a woman aged 30 to 39 with COVID-19, enrolled during active disease. Both conserved end residues are part of each CDR3. Fields, in order: clone size, V gene, J gene, D gene, CDR3 protein, CDR3 DNA. A D gene is named only where the DNA matches it firmly. Expanded clones are given a class, and other clones once, few, many or no size at all.

clone_size: .
v_call: TRBV12-5
j_call: TRBJ1-5
d_call: TRBD1
cdr3_aa: CASATGAQPQHF
cdr3_nt: TGTGCTAGTGCCACAGGGGCCCAGCCCCAGCATTTT

clone_size: .
v_call: TRBV28
j_call: TRBJ1-6
d_call: .
cdr3_aa: CASGRDNSPLHF
cdr3_nt: TGTGCCAGCGGGCGGGATAATTCACCCCTCCACTTT

clone_size: .
v_call: TRBV11-3
j_call: TRBJ2-1
d_call: TRBD2
cdr3_aa: CASSPTHQPPRTSGMDEQFF
cdr3_nt: TGTGCCAGCAGCCCTACACATCAACCCCCGCGGACTAGCGGGATGGATGAGCAGTTCTTC

clone_size: .
v_call: TRBV11-2
j_call: TRBJ2-1
d_call: TRBD2
cdr3_aa: CASSLRLAGASYNEQFF
cdr3_nt: TGTGCCAGCAGCTTACGGTTGGCGGGAGCGTCCTACAATGAGCAGTTCTTC

clone_size: .
v_call: TRBV6-4
j_call: TRBJ1-1
d_call: .
cdr3_aa: CASSEQELVGAFF
cdr3_nt: TGTGCCAGCAGTGAACAGGAATTGGTTGGGGCTTTCTTT

clone_size: .
v_call: TRBV27
j_call: TRBJ1-5
d_call: .
cdr3_aa: CASSSQEGNQPQHF
cdr3_nt: TGTGCCAGCAGCAGTCAGGAGGGCAATCAGCCCCAGCATTTT

clone_size: .
v_call: TRBV4-2
j_call: TRBJ1-1
d_call: .
cdr3_aa: CASSPDSLNTEAFF
cdr3_nt: TGTGCCAGCAGCCCCGACAGCTTGAACACTGAAGCTTTCTTT

clone_size: .
v_call: TRBV11-2
j_call: TRBJ2-2
d_call: TRBD2
cdr3_aa: CASSPGLAGINTGELFF
cdr3_nt: TGTGCCAGCAGCCCCGGACTAGCGGGAATAAACACCGGGGAGCTGTTTTTT

clone_size: .
v_call: TRBV30
j_call: TRBJ1-2
d_call: .
cdr3_aa: CAWSPGVGNYGYTF
cdr3_nt: TGTGCCTGGAGCCCGGGGGTCGGTAACTATGGCTACACCTTC

clone_size: .
v_call: TRBV6-5
j_call: TRBJ1-5
d_call: .
cdr3_aa: CASRQGINQPQHF
cdr3_nt: TGTGCCAGCAGGCAGGGAATCAATCAGCCCCAGCATTTT

clone_size: .
v_call: TRBV9
j_call: TRBJ2-3
d_call: .
cdr3_aa: CASSVGLGEGTDTQYF
cdr3_nt: TGTGCCAGCAGCGTAGGTCTGGGGGAGGGCACAGATACGCAGTATTTT

clone_size: .
v_call: TRBV11-2
j_call: TRBJ1-2
d_call: .
cdr3_aa: CASSLAIAAGYTF
cdr3_nt: TGTGCCAGCAGCTTAGCTATCGCCGCTGGCTACACCTTC

clone_size: .
v_call: TRBV5-6
j_call: TRBJ2-5
d_call: TRBD1
cdr3_aa: CASSLKTGGMETQYF
cdr3_nt: TGTGCCAGCAGCTTGAAGACAGGGGGCATGGAGACCCAGTACTTC

clone_size: .
v_call: TRBV5-6
j_call: TRBJ1-5
d_call: .
cdr3_aa: CASSLAGAGNQPQHF
cdr3_nt: TGTGCCAGCAGCTTGGCAGGGGCAGGGAATCAGCCCCAGCATTTT

clone_size: once
v_call: TRBV19
j_call: TRBJ2-5
d_call: TRBD1
cdr3_aa: CASSKPGDRNQETQYF
cdr3_nt: TGTGCCAGTAGTAAACCCGGGGACAGGAACCAAGAGACCCAGTACTTC

clone_size: .
v_call: TRBV20-1
j_call: TRBJ2-3
d_call: TRBD2
cdr3_aa: CSAALAGLGYF
cdr3_nt: TGCAGTGCCGCGCTAGCGGGGTTGGGGTATTTT

clone_size: .
v_call: TRBV19
j_call: TRBJ2-3
d_call: .
cdr3_aa: CASSADTRTDTQYF
cdr3_nt: TGTGCCAGTAGTGCGGACACCCGCACAGATACGCAGTATTTT